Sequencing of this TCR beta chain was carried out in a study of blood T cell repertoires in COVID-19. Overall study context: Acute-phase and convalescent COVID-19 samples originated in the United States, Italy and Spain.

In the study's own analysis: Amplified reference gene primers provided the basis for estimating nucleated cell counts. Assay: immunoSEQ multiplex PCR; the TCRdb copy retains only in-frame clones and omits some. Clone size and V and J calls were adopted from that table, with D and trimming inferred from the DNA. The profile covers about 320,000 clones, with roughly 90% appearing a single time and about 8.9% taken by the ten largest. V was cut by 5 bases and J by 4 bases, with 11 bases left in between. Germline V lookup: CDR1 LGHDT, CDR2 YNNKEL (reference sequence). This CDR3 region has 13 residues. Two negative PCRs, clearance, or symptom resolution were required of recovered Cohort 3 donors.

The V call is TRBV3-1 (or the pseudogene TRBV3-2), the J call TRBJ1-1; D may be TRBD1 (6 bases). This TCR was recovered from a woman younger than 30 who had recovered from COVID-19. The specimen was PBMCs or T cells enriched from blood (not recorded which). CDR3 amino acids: CASSLGGGTEAFF. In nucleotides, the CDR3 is TGTGCCAGCAGCTTAGGGGGTGGCACTGAAGCTTTCTTT.